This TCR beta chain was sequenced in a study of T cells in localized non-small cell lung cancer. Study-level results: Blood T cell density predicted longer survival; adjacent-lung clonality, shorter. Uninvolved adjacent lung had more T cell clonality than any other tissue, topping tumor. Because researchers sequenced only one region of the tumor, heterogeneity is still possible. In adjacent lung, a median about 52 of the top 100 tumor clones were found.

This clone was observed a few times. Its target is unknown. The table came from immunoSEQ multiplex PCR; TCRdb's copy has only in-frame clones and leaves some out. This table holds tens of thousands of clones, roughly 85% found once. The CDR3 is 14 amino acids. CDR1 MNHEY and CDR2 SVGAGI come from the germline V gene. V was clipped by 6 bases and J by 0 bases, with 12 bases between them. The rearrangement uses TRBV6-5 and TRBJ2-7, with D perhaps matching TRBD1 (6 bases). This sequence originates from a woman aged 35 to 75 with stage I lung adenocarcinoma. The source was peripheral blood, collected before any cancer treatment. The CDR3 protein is CASSGQQGSYEQYF. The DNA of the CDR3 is TGTGCCAGCAGCGGACAGCAGGGCTCCTACGAGCAGTACTTC.